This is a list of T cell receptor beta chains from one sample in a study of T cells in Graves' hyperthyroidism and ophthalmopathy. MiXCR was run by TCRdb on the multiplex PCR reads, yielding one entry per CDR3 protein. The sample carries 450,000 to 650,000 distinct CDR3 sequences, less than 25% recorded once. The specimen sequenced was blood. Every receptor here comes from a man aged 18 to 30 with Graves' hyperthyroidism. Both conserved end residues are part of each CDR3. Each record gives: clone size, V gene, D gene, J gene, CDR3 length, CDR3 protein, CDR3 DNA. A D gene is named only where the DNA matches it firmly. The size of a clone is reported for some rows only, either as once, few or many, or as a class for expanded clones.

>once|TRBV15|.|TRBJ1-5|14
CATSINHPSAPQHF
TGTGCCACCAGCATTAACCATCCGTCAGCGCCCCAGCATTTT
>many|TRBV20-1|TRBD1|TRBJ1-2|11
CSAFHRGGYTF
TGCAGTGCTTTCCACAGGGGTGGCTACACCTTC
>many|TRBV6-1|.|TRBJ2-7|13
CASSAGGSYEQYF
TGTGCCAGCAGTGCCGGGGGCTCCTACGAGCAGTACTTC
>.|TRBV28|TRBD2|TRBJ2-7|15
CVSSPPRGGGHEQYF
TGTGTCAGCAGTCCCCCCCGGGGGGGAGGCCACGAGCAGTACTTC
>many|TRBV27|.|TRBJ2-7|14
CASSRGDRTYEQYF
TGTGCCAGCAGCAGGGGGGACAGAACCTACGAGCAGTACTTC
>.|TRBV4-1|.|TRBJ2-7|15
CASSQEVGHLLGQYF
TGCGCCAGCAGCCAAGAAGTAGGACACCTACTCGGGCAGTACTTC
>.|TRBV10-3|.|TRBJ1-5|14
CAISESTGLQPQHF
TGTGCCATCAGTGAGTCGACAGGACTTCAGCCCCAGCATTTT
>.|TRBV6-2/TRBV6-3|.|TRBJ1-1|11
CASSYREEAFF
TGTGCCAGCAGTTACCGAGAAGAAGCTTTCTTT
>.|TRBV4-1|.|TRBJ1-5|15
CASSQDWDIERPQHF
TGCGCCAGCAGCCAAGATTGGGACATCGAGCGGCCCCAGCATTTT
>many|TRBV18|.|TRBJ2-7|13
CASSPPGSYEQYF
TGTGCCAGCAGCCCCCCGGGCTCCTACGAGCAGTACTTC
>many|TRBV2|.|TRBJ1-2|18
CASSDERPGESRIYGYTF
TGTGCCAGCAGTGATGAGAGGCCAGGGGAAAGCCGGATCTATGGCTACACCTTC
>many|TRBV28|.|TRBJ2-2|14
CASTTGYYTGELFF
TGTGCCAGCACCACAGGATATTACACCGGGGAGCTGTTTTTT
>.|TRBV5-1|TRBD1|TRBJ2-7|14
CASSGWTGGQEQYF
TGCGCCAGCAGCGGCTGGACAGGGGGCCAAGAGCAGTACTTC
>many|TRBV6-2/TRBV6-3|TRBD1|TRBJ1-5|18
CASSYSIYERGLNQPQHF
TGTGCCAGCAGTTACTCGATATATGAAAGGGGGCTCAATCAGCCCCAGCATTTT
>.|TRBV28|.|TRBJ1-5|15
CASLQEKGVDQPQHF
TGTGCCAGCCTCCAAGAAAAGGGGGTAGATCAGCCCCAGCATTTT
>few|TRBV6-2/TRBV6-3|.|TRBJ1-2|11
CASSYAGGYTF
TGTGCCAGCAGTTACGCCGGTGGCTACACCTTC
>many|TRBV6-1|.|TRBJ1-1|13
CASSGRGNTEAFF
TGTGCCAGCAGTGGCAGGGGAAACACTGAAGCTTTCTTT
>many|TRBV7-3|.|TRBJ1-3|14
CASSPTGPGNTIYF
TGTGCCAGCAGCCCTACGGGACCTGGAAACACCATATATTTT
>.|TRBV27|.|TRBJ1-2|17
CASSPIRKALGPYGYTF
TGTGCCAGCAGTCCAATCAGAAAGGCTCTAGGCCCCTATGGCTACACCTTC
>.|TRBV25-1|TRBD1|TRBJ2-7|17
CASSEPVAAGGDYEQYF
TGTGCCAGCAGTGAACCTGTGGCGGCAGGGGGAGACTACGAGCAGTACTTC
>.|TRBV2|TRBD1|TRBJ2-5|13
CASDRDRGETQYF
TGTGCCAGCGACCGGGACAGGGGAGAGACCCAGTACTTC
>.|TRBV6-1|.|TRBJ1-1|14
CASTLRGGDTEAFF
TGTGCCAGCACCCTGAGGGGGGGGGACACTGAAGCTTTCTTT
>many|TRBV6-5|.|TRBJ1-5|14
CASSYVDGNQPQHF
TGTGCCAGCAGTTACGTAGATGGCAATCAGCCCCAGCATTTT
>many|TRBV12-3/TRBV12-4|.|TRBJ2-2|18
CASSSLRRDTANTGELFF
TGTGCCAGCAGCTCACTCAGACGGGACACCGCGAACACCGGGGAGCTGTTTTTT
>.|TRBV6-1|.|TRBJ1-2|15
CASRRTQGAGYGYTF
TGTGCCAGCAGACGAACCCAGGGAGCTGGATATGGCTACACCTTC
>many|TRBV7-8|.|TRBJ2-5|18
CASSLVGSDGFGVETQYF
TGTGCCAGCAGCTTAGTGGGTAGCGACGGGTTCGGGGTGGAGACCCAGTACTTC
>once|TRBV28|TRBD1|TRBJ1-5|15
CASSSSDRKGVPQHF
TGTGCCAGCAGTTCCTCGGACAGGAAAGGGGTGCCCCAGCATTTT
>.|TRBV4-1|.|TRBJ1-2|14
CASAIRSGVYGYTF
TGCGCCAGCGCGATTCGGTCTGGGGTCTATGGCTACACCTTC
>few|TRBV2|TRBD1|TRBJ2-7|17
CASSEPDRAQHSYEQYF
TGTGCCAGCAGTGAGCCCGACAGGGCTCAACACTCCTACGAGCAGTACTTC
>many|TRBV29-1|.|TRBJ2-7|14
CSVEVLRGSYEQYF
TGCAGCGTTGAGGTCCTCAGGGGCTCCTACGAGCAGTACTTC
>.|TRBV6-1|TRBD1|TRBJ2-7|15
CASSPGQGFFYEQYF
TGTGCCAGCAGTCCGGGACAGGGCTTCTTCTACGAGCAGTACTTC
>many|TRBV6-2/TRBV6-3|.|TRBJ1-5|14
CASTKGGAGQPQHF
TGTGCCAGCACTAAGGGGGGGGCGGGCCAGCCCCAGCATTTT
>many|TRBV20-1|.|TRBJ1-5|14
CSARTLTGTQPQHF
TGCAGTGCTAGGACTCTGACAGGTACTCAGCCCCAGCATTTT
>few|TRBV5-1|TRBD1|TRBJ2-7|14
CASRDTDRSAEQYF
TGCGCCAGCAGAGACACGGACAGGTCGGCCGAGCAGTACTTC
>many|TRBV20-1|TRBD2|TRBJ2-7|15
CSAATGTSGVWEQYF
TGCAGTGCCGCTACCGGGACTAGCGGGGTCTGGGAGCAGTACTTC
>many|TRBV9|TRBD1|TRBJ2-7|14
CASSVGGQPYEQYF
TGTGCCAGCAGCGTAGGGGGACAGCCCTACGAGCAGTACTTC
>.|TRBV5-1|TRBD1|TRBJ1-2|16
CASSSSLTGNGYGYTF
TGCGCCAGCAGCTCCTCTTTGACAGGGAACGGCTATGGCTACACCTTC
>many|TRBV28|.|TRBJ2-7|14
CASSFWQTPYEQYF
TGTGCCAGCAGTTTCTGGCAGACACCCTACGAGCAGTACTTC
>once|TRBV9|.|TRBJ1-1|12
CASSPGNTEACF
TGTGCCAGCTCCCCAGGGAACACTGAAGCTTGCTTT
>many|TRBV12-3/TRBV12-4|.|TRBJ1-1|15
CASSPRARGNTEAFF
TGTGCCAGCAGCCCCCGGGCCAGGGGGAACACTGAAGCTTTCTTT
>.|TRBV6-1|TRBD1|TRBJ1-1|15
CASSLTGGAGAEAFF
TGTGCCAGCAGTCTAACAGGGGGCGCCGGGGCTGAAGCTTTCTTT
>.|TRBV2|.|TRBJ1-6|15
CASMSGREGNSPLHF
TGTGCCAGCATGAGTGGCAGGGAAGGGAATTCACCCCTCCACTTT
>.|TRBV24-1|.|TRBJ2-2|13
CATSDSVSGELFF
TGTGCCACCAGTGATTCTGTGTCCGGGGAGCTGTTTTTT
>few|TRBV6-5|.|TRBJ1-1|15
CASSYSPGLDTEAFF
TGTGCCAGCAGTTACTCCCCAGGGTTAGACACTGAAGCTTTCTTT
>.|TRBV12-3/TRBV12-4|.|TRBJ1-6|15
CASSSTDRRYSPLHF
TGTGCCAGCAGTTCAACCGACAGGAGATATTCACCCCTCCACTTT
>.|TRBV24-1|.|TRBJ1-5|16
CATSDSGRNSNQPQHF
TGTGCCACCAGTGATTCAGGACGGAATAGCAATCAGCCCCAGCATTTT
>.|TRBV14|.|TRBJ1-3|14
CASSHFGTGDTIYF
TGTGCCAGCAGCCATTTCGGTACTGGAGACACCATATATTTT
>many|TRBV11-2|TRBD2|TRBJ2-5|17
CASSLRPTSGGSETQYF
TGTGCCAGCAGCTTGAGACCGACTAGCGGGGGGTCGGAGACCCAGTACTTC
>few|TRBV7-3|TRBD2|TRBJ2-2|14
CASTRLAEGGELFF
TGTGCCAGCACCCGACTAGCTGAAGGCGGGGAGCTGTTTTTT
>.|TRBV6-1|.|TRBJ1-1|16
CASSPRTDRLNTEAFF
TGTGCCAGCTCACCCCGCACAGACAGGTTGAACACTGAAGCTTTCTTT
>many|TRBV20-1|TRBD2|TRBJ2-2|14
CSAPAGGNTGELFF
TGCAGTGCCCCAGCGGGGGGGAACACCGGGGAGCTGTTTTTT
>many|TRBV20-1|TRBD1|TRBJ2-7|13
CSASKGAEKEQYF
TGCAGTGCTAGTAAGGGGGCTGAGAAGGAGCAGTACTTC
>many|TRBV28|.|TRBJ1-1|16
CASSLVPGPGNTEAFF
TGTGCCAGCAGTTTAGTACCGGGGCCTGGGAACACTGAAGCTTTCTTT
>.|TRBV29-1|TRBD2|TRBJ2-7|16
CSVESVEREGSYEQYF
TGCAGCGTTGAATCGGTAGAGCGGGAGGGCTCCTACGAGCAGTACTTC